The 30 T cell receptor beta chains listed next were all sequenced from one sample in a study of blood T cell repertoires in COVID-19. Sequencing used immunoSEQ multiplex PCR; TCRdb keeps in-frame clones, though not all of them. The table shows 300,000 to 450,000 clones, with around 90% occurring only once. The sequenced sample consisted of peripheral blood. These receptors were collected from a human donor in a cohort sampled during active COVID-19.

The CDR3 reads CASSQGGGTNEQFF. CDR3 DNA: TGCGCCAGCAGCCAAGGGGGCGGGACGAATGAGCAGTTCTTC. The J gene is TRBJ2-1, the V gene TRBV4-1, with D perhaps matching TRBD2 (6 bases). Germline-derived CDR1 and CDR2 are MGHRA and YSYEKL. Trimming stripped 1 base from V and 7 bases from J, with 11 bases between. The length of the CDR3 is 14 residues.

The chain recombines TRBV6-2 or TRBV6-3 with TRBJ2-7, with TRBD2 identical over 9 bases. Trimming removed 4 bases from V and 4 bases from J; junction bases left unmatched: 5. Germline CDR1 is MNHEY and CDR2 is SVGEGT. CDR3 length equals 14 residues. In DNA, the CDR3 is TGTGCCAGCAGTTCCCGCAGCGGGGGGTACGAGCAGTACTTC. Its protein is CASSSRSGGYEQYF.

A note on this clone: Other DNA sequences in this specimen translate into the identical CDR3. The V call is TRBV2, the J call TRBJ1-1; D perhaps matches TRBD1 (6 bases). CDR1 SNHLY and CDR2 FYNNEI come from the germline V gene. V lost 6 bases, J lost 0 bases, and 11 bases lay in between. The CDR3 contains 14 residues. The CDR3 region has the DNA TGTGCCAGCAGGTACAGGGATCTGAACACTGAAGCTTTCTTT. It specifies CASRYRDLNTEAFF.

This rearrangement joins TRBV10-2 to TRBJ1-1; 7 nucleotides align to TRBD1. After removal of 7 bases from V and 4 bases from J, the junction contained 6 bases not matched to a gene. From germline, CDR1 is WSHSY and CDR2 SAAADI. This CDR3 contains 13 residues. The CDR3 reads CASTLRQGTEAFF. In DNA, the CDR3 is TGCGCCAGCACGTTACGACAGGGCACTGAAGCTTTCTTT.

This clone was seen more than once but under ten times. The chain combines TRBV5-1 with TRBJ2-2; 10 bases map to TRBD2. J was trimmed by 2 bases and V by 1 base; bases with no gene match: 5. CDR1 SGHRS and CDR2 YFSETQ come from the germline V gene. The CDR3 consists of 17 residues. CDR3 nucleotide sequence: TGCGCCAGCAGCTTGAGCGCTAGCGGGGGTAACACCGGGGAGCTGTTTTTT. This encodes CASSLSASGGNTGELFF.

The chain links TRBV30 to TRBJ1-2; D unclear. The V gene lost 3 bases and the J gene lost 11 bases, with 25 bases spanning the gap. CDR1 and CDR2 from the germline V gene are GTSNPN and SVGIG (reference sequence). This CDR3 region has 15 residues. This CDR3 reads CAWRANVGFAAIYTF. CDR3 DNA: TGTGCCTGGAGAGCTAACGTGGGCTTCGCCGCCATTTACACCTTC.

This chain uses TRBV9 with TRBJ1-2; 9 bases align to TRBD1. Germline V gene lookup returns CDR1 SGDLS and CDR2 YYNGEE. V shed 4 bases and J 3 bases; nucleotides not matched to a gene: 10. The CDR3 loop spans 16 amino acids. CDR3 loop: CASSLGTGLEYYGYTF. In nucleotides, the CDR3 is TGTGCCAGCAGCTTAGGGACAGGGCTTGAATACTATGGCTACACCTTC.

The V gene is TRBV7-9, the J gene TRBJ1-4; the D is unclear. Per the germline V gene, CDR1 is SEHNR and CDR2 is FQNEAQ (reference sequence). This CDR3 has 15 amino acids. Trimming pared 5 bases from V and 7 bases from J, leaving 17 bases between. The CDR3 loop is CASSPVEGLLEKLFF. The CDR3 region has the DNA TGTGCCAGCAGCCCAGTAGAGGGTTTGCTTGAAAAACTGTTTTTT.

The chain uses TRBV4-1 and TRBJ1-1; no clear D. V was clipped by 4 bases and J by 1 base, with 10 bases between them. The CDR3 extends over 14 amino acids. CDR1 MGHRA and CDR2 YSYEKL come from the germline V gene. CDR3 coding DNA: TGCGCCAGCAGCCCCCACCCAGGGAACACTGAAGCTTTCTTT. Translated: CASSPHPGNTEAFF.

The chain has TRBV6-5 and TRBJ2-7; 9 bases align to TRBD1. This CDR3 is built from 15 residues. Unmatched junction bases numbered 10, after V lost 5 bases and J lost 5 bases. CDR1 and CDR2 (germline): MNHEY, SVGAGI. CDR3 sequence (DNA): TGTGCCAGCAGTCGGATAGGACAGGGGATCGACGAGCAGTACTTC. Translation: CASSRIGQGIDEQYF.

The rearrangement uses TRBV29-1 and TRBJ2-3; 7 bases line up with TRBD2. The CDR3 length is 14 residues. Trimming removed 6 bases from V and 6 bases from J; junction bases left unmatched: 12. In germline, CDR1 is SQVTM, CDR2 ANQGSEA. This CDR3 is CSVGGTTLGDTQYF. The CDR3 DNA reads TGCAGCGTGGGAGGGACTACGCTGGGGGATACGCAGTATTTT.

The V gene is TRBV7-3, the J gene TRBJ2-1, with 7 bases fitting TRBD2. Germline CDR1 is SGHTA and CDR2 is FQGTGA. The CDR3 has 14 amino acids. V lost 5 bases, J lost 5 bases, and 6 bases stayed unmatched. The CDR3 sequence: CASSIQGGNNEQFF. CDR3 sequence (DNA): TGTGCCAGCAGCATCCAGGGAGGGAACAATGAGCAGTTCTTC.

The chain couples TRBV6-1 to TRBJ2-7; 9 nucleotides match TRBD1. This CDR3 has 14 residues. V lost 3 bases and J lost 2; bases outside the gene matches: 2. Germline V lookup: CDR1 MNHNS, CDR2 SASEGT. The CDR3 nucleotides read TGTGCCAGCAGTGAGAGGGACAGGGCCTACGAGCAGTACTTC. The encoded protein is CASSERDRAYEQYF.

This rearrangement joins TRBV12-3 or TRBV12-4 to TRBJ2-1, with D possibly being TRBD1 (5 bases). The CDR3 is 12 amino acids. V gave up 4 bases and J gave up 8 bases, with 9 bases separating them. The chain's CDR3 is CASSSGFDEQFF. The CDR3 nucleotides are TGTGCCAGCAGTTCAGGGTTCGATGAGCAGTTCTTC.

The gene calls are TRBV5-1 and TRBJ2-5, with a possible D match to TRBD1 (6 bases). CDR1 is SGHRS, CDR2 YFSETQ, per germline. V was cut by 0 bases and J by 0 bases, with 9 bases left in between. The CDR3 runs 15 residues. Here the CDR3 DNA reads TGCGCCAGCAGCTTGGCAGGGGCCGACCAAGAGACCCAGTACTTC. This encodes CASSLAGADQETQYF.

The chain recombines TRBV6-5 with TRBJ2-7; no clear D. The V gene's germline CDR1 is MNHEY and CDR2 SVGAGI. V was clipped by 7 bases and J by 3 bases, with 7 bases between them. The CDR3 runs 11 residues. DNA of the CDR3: TGTGCCAGCAAGAGAAACTACGAGCAGTACTTC. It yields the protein CASKRNYEQYF.

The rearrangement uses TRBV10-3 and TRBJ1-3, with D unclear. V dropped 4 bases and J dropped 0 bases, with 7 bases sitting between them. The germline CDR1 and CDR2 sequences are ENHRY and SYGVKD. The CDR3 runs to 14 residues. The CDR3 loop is CAISVTASGNTIYF. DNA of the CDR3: TGTGCCATCAGTGTTACAGCCTCTGGAAACACCATATATTTT.

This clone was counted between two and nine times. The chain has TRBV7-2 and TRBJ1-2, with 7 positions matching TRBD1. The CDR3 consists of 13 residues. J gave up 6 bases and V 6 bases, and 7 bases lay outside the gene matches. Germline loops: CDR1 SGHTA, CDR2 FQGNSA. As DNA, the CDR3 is TGTGCCAGCAGATTCGATCAGGGGGATGGCTACACCTTC. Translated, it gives CASRFDQGDGYTF.

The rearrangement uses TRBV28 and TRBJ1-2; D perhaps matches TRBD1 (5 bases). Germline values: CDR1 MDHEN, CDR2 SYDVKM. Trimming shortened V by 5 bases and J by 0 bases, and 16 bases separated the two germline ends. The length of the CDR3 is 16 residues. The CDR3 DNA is TGTGCCAGCAGTCGCACGACAGCTACTACTAACTATGGCTACACCTTC. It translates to CASSRTTATTNYGYTF.

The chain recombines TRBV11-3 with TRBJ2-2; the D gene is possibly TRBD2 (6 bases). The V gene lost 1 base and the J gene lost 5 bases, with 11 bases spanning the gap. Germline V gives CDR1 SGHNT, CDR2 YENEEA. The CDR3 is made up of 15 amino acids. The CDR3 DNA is TGTGCCAGCAGCTTAGGGGGAGGCCGGACCGGGGAGCTGTTTTTT. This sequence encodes CASSLGGGRTGELFF.

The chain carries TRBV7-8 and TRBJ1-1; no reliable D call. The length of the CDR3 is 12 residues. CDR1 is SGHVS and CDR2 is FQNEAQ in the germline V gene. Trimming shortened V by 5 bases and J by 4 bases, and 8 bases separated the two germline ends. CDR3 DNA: TGTGCCAGCAGCCAACTCGGCACTGAAGCTTTCTTT. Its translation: CASSQLGTEAFF.

Written as DNA, the CDR3 is TGCGCCAGCAGCCTAAACAGGGTCACCGGGGAGCTGTTTTTT. The encoded protein is CASSLNRVTGELFF. The chain uses TRBV4-1 and TRBJ2-2; possibly TRBD1 for D (6 bases). This CDR3 has 14 amino acids. Deletions cut 4 bases from V and 4 bases from J, with 10 bases between. CDR1 is MGHRA and CDR2 is YSYEKL in the germline V gene.

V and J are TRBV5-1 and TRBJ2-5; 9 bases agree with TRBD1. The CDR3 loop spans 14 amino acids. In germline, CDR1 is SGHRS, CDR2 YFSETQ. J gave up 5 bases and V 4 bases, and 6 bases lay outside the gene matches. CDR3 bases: TGCGCCAGCAGCATGAGGACAGGGGAGGAGACCCAGTACTTC. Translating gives CASSMRTGEETQYF.

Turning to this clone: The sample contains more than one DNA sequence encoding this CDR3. DNA of the CDR3: TGCGCCAGCAGCCAAGGGCAGGGGGCTGACACTGAAGCTTTCTTT. It yields the protein CASSQGQGADTEAFF. The rearrangement links TRBV4-1 to TRBJ1-1; 8 bases agree with TRBD1. J gave up 3 bases and V 1 base, and 4 bases lay outside the gene matches. Per germline, CDR1 MGHRA and CDR2 YSYEKL. This CDR3 is built from 15 residues.

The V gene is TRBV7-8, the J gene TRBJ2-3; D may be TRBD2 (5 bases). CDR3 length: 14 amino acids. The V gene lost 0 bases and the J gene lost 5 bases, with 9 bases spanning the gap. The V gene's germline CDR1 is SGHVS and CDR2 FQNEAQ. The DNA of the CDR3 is TGTGCCAGCAGCTTAGCGCTTGGAGGAGATACGCAGTATTTT. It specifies CASSLALGGDTQYF.

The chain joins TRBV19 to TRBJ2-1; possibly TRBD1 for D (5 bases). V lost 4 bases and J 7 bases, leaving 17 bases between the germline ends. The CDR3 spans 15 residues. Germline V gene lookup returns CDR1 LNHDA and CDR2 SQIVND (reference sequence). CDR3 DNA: TGTGCCAGTAGTACGGAAGGGGTTTCCTGGAATGAGCAGTTCTTC. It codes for CASSTEGVSWNEQFF.

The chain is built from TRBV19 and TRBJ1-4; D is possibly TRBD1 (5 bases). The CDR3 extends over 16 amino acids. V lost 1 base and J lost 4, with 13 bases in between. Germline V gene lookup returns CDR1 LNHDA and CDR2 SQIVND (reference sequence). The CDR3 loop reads CASSIGRRDYNEKLFF. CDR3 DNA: TGTGCCAGTAGTATAGGGCGCAGGGACTATAATGAAAAACTGTTTTTT.

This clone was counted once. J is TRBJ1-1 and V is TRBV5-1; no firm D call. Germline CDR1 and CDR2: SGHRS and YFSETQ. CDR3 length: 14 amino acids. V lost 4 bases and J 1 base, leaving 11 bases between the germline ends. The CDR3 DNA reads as TGCGCCAGCAGCCCGATGGGAGAGAACACTGAAGCTTTCTTT. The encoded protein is CASSPMGENTEAFF. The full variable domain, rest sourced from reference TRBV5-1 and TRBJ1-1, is KAGVTQTPRYLIKTRGQQVTLSCSPISGHRSVSWYQQTPGQGLQFLFEYFSETQRNKGNFPGRFSGRQFSNSRSEMNVSTLELGDSALYLCASSPMGENTEAFFGQGTRLTVV.

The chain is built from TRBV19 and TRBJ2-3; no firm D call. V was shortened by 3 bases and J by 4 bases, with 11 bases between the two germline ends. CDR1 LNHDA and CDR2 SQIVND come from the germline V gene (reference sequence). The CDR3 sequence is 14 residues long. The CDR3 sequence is CASSMQAVADTQYF. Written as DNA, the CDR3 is TGTGCCAGTAGTATGCAGGCAGTCGCAGATACGCAGTATTTT. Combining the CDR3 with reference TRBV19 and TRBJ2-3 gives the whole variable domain DGGITQSPKYLFRKEGQNVTLSCEQNLNHDAMYWYRQDPGQGLRLIYYSQIVNDFQKGDIAEGYSVSREKKESFPLTVTSAQKNPTAFYLCASSMQAVADTQYFGPGTRLTVL.

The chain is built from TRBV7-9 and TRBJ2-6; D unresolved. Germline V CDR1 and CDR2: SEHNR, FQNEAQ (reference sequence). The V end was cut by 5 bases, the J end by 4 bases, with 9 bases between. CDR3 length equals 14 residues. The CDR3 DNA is TGTGCCAGCAGCCCCACTTTGGGGGCCAACGTCCTGACTTTC. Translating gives CASSPTLGANVLTF.